The 3 T cell receptor beta chains below come from one sample, sequenced in a study of blood T cell repertoires in COVID-19. Using immunoSEQ multiplex PCR, the repertoire was profiled, and TCRdb retains in-frame clones only, with some absent. The repertoire holds 180,000 or so clones, with roughly 80% as singletons. The sequenced sample consisted of peripheral blood. These receptors originate from a woman aged 70-85 years with acute or convalescent COVID-19.

The chain is built from TRBV27 and TRBJ1-5, with TRBD1 matching over 7 bases. CDR3 size: 14 residues. The V gene end was trimmed by 5 bases and the J gene end by 6 bases; junction bases not matched to a gene: 7. Germline assignment: CDR1 MNHEY and CDR2 SMNVEV (reference sequence). CDR3: CASSLQGLGQPQHF. CDR3 nucleotides: TGTGCCAGCAGTCTACAGGGGCTAGGTCAGCCCCAGCATTTT.

The V and J genes are TRBV28 and TRBJ1-3; D not resolved. The CDR3 is made up of 15 amino acids. In germline, CDR1 is MDHEN, CDR2 SYDVKM. V lost 6 bases, J lost 1 base, and 13 bases lay in between. The CDR3, as DNA: TGTGCCAGCAGGCGGAGCGGATCATCTGGAAACACCATATATTTT. Protein: CASRRSGSSGNTIYF.

In DNA form, the CDR3 reads TGTGCCAGCAGCCAAGACTTGGGGACTAGCGGGAGCAGGGAGCAGTTCTTC. It translates to CASSQDLGTSGSREQFF. The chain couples TRBV3-1 (or the pseudogene TRBV3-2) to TRBJ2-1; TRBD2 agrees at 14 bases. This CDR3 spans 17 amino acids. V lost 0 bases and J lost 10; bases outside the gene matches: 8. Germline CDR1 is LGHDT and CDR2 is YNNKEL (reference sequence).